The present TCR beta chain was sequenced within a study of blood T cell repertoires in COVID-19. The CDR3 extends over 13 amino acids. In germline, CDR1 is LNHDA, CDR2 SQIVND (reference sequence). The V segment lost 7 bases and the J segment 1 base; nucleotides outside the gene matches: 2. Only one count was recorded for this clone. Sequencing was performed with immunoSEQ multiplex PCR; in TCRdb, only in-frame clones are kept and a portion is missing. Of 400,000 to 450,000 clones in the sample, roughly nine tenths were seen once. The source is a man aged 30 to 39 who had recovered from COVID-19. The chain is built from TRBV19 and TRBJ2-7; 9 bases are shared with TRBD2. Material for sequencing was PBMCs or T cells enriched from blood (not recorded which). In nucleotides, the CDR3 is TGTGCCAGTACTACTAGCGGGTCCTACGAGCAGTACTTC. Amino acid sequence: CASTTSGSYEQYF.